Shown below are 29 T cell receptor beta chains from a single sample sequenced in a study of T cells after yellow fever vaccination. TCRdb reprocessed the 5' RACE reads with MiXCR, giving one entry per CDR3 protein. The table has hundreds of thousands of distinct CDR3 sequences, under 15% seen once. The sequencing used CD4+ T cells sorted from PBMCs, collected 15 days after the yellow fever booster vaccination. The receptors originated from a man aged 18 to 29 who received the YFV17D yellow fever vaccine.

The sample holds many counts of this clonotype. This chain links TRBV4-3 with TRBJ2-1; D remains ambiguous. Trimming took 0 bases from V and 3 from J, leaving 15 bases between them. This CDR3 comprises 17 residues. Germline CDR1 and CDR2: LGHNA and YSLEER. The CDR3 bases are TGCGCCAGCAGCCAAGAAAAAGGGTTGGGTAACTACAATGAGCAGTTCTTC. It yields the protein CASSQEKGLGNYNEQFF.

This clonotype has only a few counts. Written as DNA, the CDR3 is TGTGCCAGCAGCCCCGGACAGGGGGCTTGGAGTGAGCAGTTCTTC. Residues: CASSPGQGAWSEQFF. The chain carries TRBV11-2 and TRBJ2-1; 11 bases map to TRBD1. CDR3 size: 15 residues. Germline assignment: CDR1 SGHAT and CDR2 FQNNGV. Trimming cost V 5 bases and J 9 bases; bases outside gene matches: 9.

The chain carries TRBV7-9 and TRBJ2-3; D remains ambiguous. The CDR3 contains 13 residues. Germline CDR1 and CDR2: SEHNR and FQNEAQ (reference sequence). Between the trimmed V and J ends, which lost 5 bases and 3 bases, there was a span of 9 bases. CDR3 protein: CASSRQETDTQYF. As DNA, the CDR3 is TGTGCCAGCAGCCGCCAGGAAACAGATACGCAGTATTTT.

In its sample, this clonotype was seen a few times. The J gene is TRBJ2-2, the V gene TRBV7-2, with D possibly matching TRBD2 (5 bases). V was shortened by 3 bases and J by 3 bases, with 17 bases between the two germline ends. This CDR3 spans 17 amino acids. The germline gives CDR1 SGHTA, CDR2 FQGNSA. The CDR3 spells CASSFGGYPSYTGELFF. Written as DNA, the CDR3 is TGTGCCAGCAGCTTCGGCGGGTACCCTTCGTACACCGGGGAGCTGTTTTTT.

This clonotype was picked up many times. The chain employs TRBV5-1 and TRBJ2-1, with D possibly TRBD1 on 7 matching bases. V lost 0 bases and J lost 5, with 12 bases in between. Germline V CDR1 and CDR2: SGHRS, YFSETQ. The CDR3 spans 15 residues. The CDR3 protein is CASSLGGTADNEQFF. CDR3 bases: TGCGCCAGCAGCTTGGGCGGGACAGCGGACAATGAGCAGTTCTTC.

This clonotype has a handful of counts. The rearrangement joins TRBV6-1 to TRBJ2-3; D uncertain. Germline V gene sequence: CDR1 MNHNS, CDR2 SASEGT. CDR3 length: 15 residues. Trimming left V 1 base short and J 0 bases short, with 8 bases between. This CDR3 reads CASSEGWRSTDTQYF. DNA for the CDR3: TGTGCCAGCAGTGAAGGATGGCGGAGCACAGATACGCAGTATTTT.

The genes are TRBV4-3 and TRBJ2-5, with TRBD2 matching over 8 bases. CDR3 size: 17 residues. Germline values: CDR1 LGHNA, CDR2 YSLEER. The junction had 10 bases not matched to a gene; V was cut back by 0 bases and J by 4 bases. CDR3 nucleotides: TGCGCCAGCAGCCAAGATTTTACGGGGGGGCCGGGAGAGACCCAGTACTTC. As protein: CASSQDFTGGPGETQYF.

This rearrangement joins TRBV6-2 or TRBV6-3 to TRBJ1-5; D is unresolved. Germline V CDR1 and CDR2: MNHEY, SVGEGT. Trimming took off 2 bases at V and 10 bases at J, with 21 bases between the two ends. The length of the CDR3 is 16 residues. The CDR3 coding sequence is TGTGCCAGCAGTTACCGGGGTCGGATCCGGAGGGAACCCCAGCATTTT. It yields the protein CASSYRGRIRREPQHF.

The rearrangement uses TRBV12-3 or TRBV12-4 and TRBJ1-5; D is perhaps TRBD1 (5 bases). This CDR3 has 13 amino acids. Trimming shortened V by 3 bases and J by 5 bases, and 8 bases separated the two germline ends. The CDR3 DNA reads TGTGCCAGCAGTTTCAGGGTTGATCAGCCCCAGCATTTT. Translation: CASSFRVDQPQHF.

The rearrangement uses TRBV7-9 and TRBJ2-1; possibly TRBD1 or TRBD2 for D (5 bases each). Looked up from germline, CDR1 is SEHNR and CDR2 is FQNEAQ (reference sequence). The V end lost 6 bases, the J end lost 8 bases, and 23 bases lay between the germline ends. The CDR3 contains 16 residues. The DNA for the CDR3 is TGTGCCAGCAGGCTTTCGGCCGGGGCCCCCGTGGATGAGCAGTTCTTC. Its protein is CASRLSAGAPVDEQFF.

The chain uses TRBV20-1 and TRBJ2-3; perhaps TRBD1 as D (6 bases). The CDR3 extends over 14 amino acids. Trimming took 6 bases from V and 2 from J, leaving 15 bases between them. Germline assignment: CDR1 DFQATT and CDR2 SNEGSKA (reference sequence). The DNA for the CDR3 is TGCAGTGCCCGGACAGACTTAGACACAGATACGCAGTATTTT. This sequence encodes CSARTDLDTDTQYF.

This clonotype turned up a few times. The V call is TRBV5-1, the J call TRBJ2-3, with 8 bases matching TRBD1. In germline, CDR1 is SGHRS, CDR2 YFSETQ. After removal of 3 bases from V and 4 bases from J, the junction contained 4 bases not matched to a gene. The CDR3 has 14 amino acids. CDR3 sequence: CASSYRDRSDTQYF. CDR3 coding DNA: TGCGCCAGCAGCTACCGGGACAGGTCAGATACGCAGTATTTT.

This clonotype turned up a few times. The CDR3 protein is CASSRLLAGAPTGELFF. CDR3 nucleotide sequence: TGCGCCAGCAGCCGCCTGCTAGCGGGGGCCCCCACCGGGGAGCTGTTTTTT. The chain recombines TRBV5-1 with TRBJ2-2; TRBD2 aligns across 10 bases. Germline-derived CDR1 and CDR2 are SGHRS and YFSETQ. The CDR3 is 17 amino acids. The ends lost 4 bases at V and 4 bases at J; junction bases unmatched: 10.

This clonotype was counted only a few times. This sequence joins TRBV11-2 and TRBJ2-7; D possibly matches TRBD1 or TRBD2 (5 bases each). Trimming shortened V by 3 bases and J by 4 bases, and 16 bases separated the two germline ends. Looked up from germline, CDR1 is SGHAT and CDR2 is FQNNGV. The CDR3 loop spans 15 amino acids. Written as DNA, the CDR3 is TGTGCCAGCAGCTTGGGACGTCCGGGGAAGTACGAGCAGTACTTC. Encoded protein: CASSLGRPGKYEQYF.

In DNA, the CDR3 is TGCAGTGTTAAACTAGCGGTGGTTAGCACAGATACGCAGTATTTT. Translated: CSVKLAVVSTDTQYF. The V call is TRBV20-1, the J call TRBJ2-3, with 8 bases lining up with TRBD2. Germline CDR1 and CDR2: DFQATT and SNEGSKA (reference sequence). The trim removed 7 bases at V and 0 bases at J, leaving 9 bases unmatched. The CDR3 is 15 amino acids.

This clonotype was observed a few times. The chain links TRBV7-9 to TRBJ1-2; D is possibly TRBD1 (5 bases). Germline CDR1 SEHNR, CDR2 FQNEAQ (reference sequence). V was cut by 4 bases and J by 7 bases, with 16 bases left in between. The CDR3 contains 14 residues. The CDR3 region has the DNA TGTGCCAGCAGCTCCATTGGGCCCCAGGGTGGCTACACCTTC. Its translation is CASSSIGPQGGYTF.

There are many counts of this clonotype. V gene TRBV27 combines with J gene TRBJ2-2; tentatively, D is TRBD2 (5 bases). This CDR3 contains 16 residues. The V and J ends lost 1 base and 4 bases respectively, with 13 bases between them. CDR1 is MNHEY and CDR2 is SMNVEV in the germline V gene (reference sequence). The CDR3 nucleotides read TGTGCCAGCAGTTTATTAGAGGGCCGGGGCACCGGGGAGCTGTTTTTT. Translation gives CASSLLEGRGTGELFF.

This clonotype was counted only a few times. The chain is built from TRBV5-1 and TRBJ2-7; the match to TRBD1 covers 9 bases. CDR3 length: 14 amino acids. Trimming at V came to 6 bases and at J to 3 bases, leaving 7 bases not matched to a gene. CDR1 and CDR2 (germline): SGHRS, YFSETQ. CDR3 amino acids: CASTPTGGNYEQYF. For the CDR3, the DNA is TGCGCCAGCACGCCGACAGGGGGGAACTACGAGCAGTACTTC.

In its sample, this clonotype was seen a few times. The chain uses TRBV20-1 and TRBJ2-5, with TRBD1 matching over 11 bases. Germline V gene data show CDR1 as DFQATT and CDR2 as SNEGSKA (reference sequence). The length of the CDR3 is 14 residues. The CDR3, as DNA: TGCAGCATAAGGCGGGACAGGGGGGAAGAGACCCAGTACTTC. Residues: CSIRRDRGEETQYF.

The chain couples TRBV28 to TRBJ1-2; the D is unclear. This CDR3 region has 12 residues. Trimming shortened V by 3 bases and J by 7 bases, and 9 bases separated the two germline ends. The germline CDR1 and CDR2 sequences are MDHEN and SYDVKM. CDR3 protein: CASSLNTPGYTF. CDR3 DNA: TGTGCCAGCAGTTTGAATACGCCTGGCTACACCTTC.

Of note for this clonotype: This may come from a read error, since a much larger clone is one base off. The chain has TRBV7-9 and TRBJ2-1; D is undetermined. Germline V gene lookup returns CDR1 SEHNR and CDR2 FQNEAQ (reference sequence). The CDR3 consists of 14 residues. Trimming left V 6 bases short and J 0 bases short, with 9 bases between. CDR3 protein: CASRFTSSYNEQFF. CDR3 sequence (DNA): TGTGCCAGCAGATTCACCAGCTCCTACAATGAGCAGTTCTTC.

This clonotype was detected many times. The CDR3 nucleotides are TGCGCCAGCAGCTCGCAACCAGGGGGAACGGCCAAAAACATTCAGTACTTC. It is translated as CASSSQPGGTAKNIQYF. The rearrangement joins TRBV5-1 to TRBJ2-4; 7 bases fit TRBD1. V lost 3 bases, J lost 1 base, and 10 bases stayed unmatched. The CDR3 length is 17 residues. From germline, CDR1 is SGHRS and CDR2 YFSETQ. The full variable domain, rest sourced from reference TRBV5-1 and TRBJ2-4, is KAGVTQTPRYLIKTRGQQVTLSCSPISGHRSVSWYQQTPGQGLQFLFEYFSETQRNKGNFPGRFSGRQFSNSRSEMNVSTLELGDSALYLCASSSQPGGTAKNIQYFGAGTRLSVL.

This clonotype turned up a few times. The V gene is TRBV7-2, the J gene TRBJ1-1; tentative D call: TRBD1 (6 bases). The V end was cut by 5 bases, the J end by 3 bases, with 13 bases between. This CDR3 spans 14 amino acids. CDR1 is SGHTA and CDR2 is FQGNSA in the germline V gene. CDR3 nucleotide sequence: TGTGCCAGCAGCCTCCAGGGGAAAGACACTGAAGCTTTCTTT. It yields the protein CASSLQGKDTEAFF.

The chain uses TRBV5-6 and TRBJ1-2; D might be TRBD1 (5 bases). Germline assignment: CDR1 SGHDT and CDR2 YYEEEE. This CDR3 region has 16 residues. Trimming pared 4 bases from V and 4 bases from J, leaving 20 bases between. CDR3 nucleotide sequence: TGTGCCAGCAGCCCCACATCGGCAGGGAGGGCCTATGGCTACACCTTC. Translating gives CASSPTSAGRAYGYTF.

The chain joins TRBV6-2 or TRBV6-3 to TRBJ1-1, with 7 bases lining up with TRBD1. There are 16 residues in the CDR3. The V gene end was trimmed by 2 bases and the J gene end by 1 base; junction bases not matched to a gene: 7. Germline V gene sequence: CDR1 MNHEY, CDR2 SVGEGT. CDR3 sequence reads: CASSYRPGQSNTEAFF. The CDR3, as DNA: TGTGCCAGCAGTTACCGTCCGGGACAGTCGAACACTGAAGCTTTCTTT.

This clonotype was detected only a few times. The rearrangement uses TRBV12-3 or TRBV12-4 and TRBJ1-4, with 8 bases that match TRBD1. Trimming at V came to 1 base and at J to 6 bases, leaving 4 bases not matched to a gene. This CDR3 is 15 amino acids long. CDR3 bases: TGTGCCAGCAGTTTAGTACAGGGGGGGGATGAAAAACTGTTTTTT. This gives the protein CASSLVQGGDEKLFF.

The chain is built from TRBV5-1 and TRBJ1-2; no reliable D call. The CDR3 extends over 13 amino acids. Germline CDR1 is SGHRS and CDR2 is YFSETQ. Trimming took 5 bases from V and 9 from J, leaving 17 bases between them. The CDR3 spells CASSLAFLSSYTF. The CDR3 nucleotides read TGCGCCAGCAGTCTGGCTTTTCTTTCAAGCTACACCTTC.

Only a few counts were recorded for this clonotype. The J gene is TRBJ1-1, the V gene TRBV6-2 or TRBV6-3; D unresolved. The CDR3 contains 14 residues. Germline V lookup: CDR1 MNHEY, CDR2 SVGEGT. Deletions cut 3 bases from V and 0 bases from J, with 8 bases between. In nucleotides, the CDR3 is TGTGCCAGCAGTTATCCGAGGGTGAACACTGAAGCTTTCTTT. Translation gives CASSYPRVNTEAFF.

The genes are TRBV5-5 and TRBJ1-2; D unclear. The CDR3 has 14 residues. Germline-derived CDR1 and CDR2 are SGHKS and YYEKEE (reference sequence). The ends were cut back, 2 bases at V and 8 bases at J, with 16 bases in the middle. The CDR3 spells CASSLIQLREGYTF. The DNA for the CDR3 is TGTGCCAGCAGCTTAATACAGCTCCGGGAAGGCTACACCTTC.